These T cell receptor beta chains were read from a single sample in a study of PD-1 blockade in classical Hodgkin lymphoma. Measured with immunoSEQ multiplex PCR; TCRdb has only the in-frame clones, and not every one. In the table there are approximately 65,000 clones, about 89% of which are singletons. Sample: peripheral blood mononuclear cells (PBMCs), taken before the fourth cycle of nivolumab. The receptor set was obtained from a human donor with classical Hodgkin lymphoma. Each CDR3 is given with its conserved first and last residue. A D gene is named only where the DNA matches it firmly. Expanded clones are given a class, and other clones once, few, many or no size at all.

clone_size	j_call	v_call	d_call	cdr3_length	cdr3_aa	cdr3_nt
-	TRBJ2-5	TRBV5-1	-	13	CASSLIIAETQYF	TGCGCCAGCAGCTTGATAATAGCTGAGACCCAGTACTTC
-	TRBJ1-2	TRBV4-2	-	15	CASSQDSDTFYGYTF	TGTGCCAGCAGCCAAGACAGCGATACATTTTATGGCTACACCTTC
-	TRBJ2-7	TRBV27	-	14	CASKIEGKDYEQYF	TGTGCCAGCAAAATAGAGGGAAAAGACTACGAGCAGTACTTC
-	TRBJ1-5	TRBV27	-	15	CASSFAGLPYQPQHF	TGTGCCAGCAGTTTCGCAGGGCTACCCTATCAGCCCCAGCATTTT
-	TRBJ1-2	TRBV27	-	12	CASMGGRHGYTF	TGTGCCAGCATGGGGGGGCGTCATGGCTACACCTTC
few	TRBJ1-6	TRBV9	-	12	CASSVDGSPLHF	TGTGCCAGCAGCGTAGATGGGTCACCCCTCCACTTT
-	TRBJ2-2	TRBV27	-	14	CASSLIPPSGELFF	TGTGCCAGCAGTTTAATTCCGCCGTCCGGGGAGCTGTTTTTT
-	TRBJ1-1	TRBV6-5	-	12	CASSYSVTEAFF	TGTGCCAGCAGTTACTCGGTCACTGAAGCTTTCTTT
-	TRBJ2-5	TRBV28	TRBD1	15	CASSGNRGVQETQYF	TGTGCCAGCAGTGGGAACAGGGGTGTTCAAGAGACCCAGTACTTC
-	TRBJ1-2	TRBV2	-	15	CASSEAFSINYGYTF	TGTGCCAGCAGTGAAGCATTCTCGATTAACTATGGCTACACCTTC
few	TRBJ1-2	TRBV6-5	-	13	CASHPTGFYGYTF	TGTGCCAGCCACCCCACAGGGTTCTATGGCTACACCTTC
-	TRBJ1-1	TRBV19	TRBD1	16	CASSLITPGTGRGAFF	TGTGCCAGTAGCCTAATCACTCCGGGGACAGGGAGAGGAGCTTTCTTT
-	TRBJ2-7	TRBV28	TRBD1	14	CASSQGQGHYEQYF	TGTGCCAGCAGCCAGGGACAGGGACACTACGAGCAGTACTTC
-	TRBJ2-5	TRBV5-6	-	13	CASSLARGETQYF	TGTGCCAGCAGCTTGGCGAGGGGAGAGACCCAGTACTTC
-	TRBJ2-1	TRBV5-6	-	15	CASSDRTAPYNEQFF	TGTGCCAGCAGCGACCGGACAGCTCCCTACAATGAGCAGTTCTTC
-	TRBJ1-4	TRBV7-9	-	18	CASSQPGTDSATNEKLFF	TGTGCCAGCAGCCAGCCCGGGACGGACTCTGCAACTAATGAAAAACTGTTTTTT
-	TRBJ1-2	TRBV4-1	TRBD1	18	CASSQARDRGDSNYGYTF	TGCGCCAGCAGCCAAGCAAGGGACAGGGGAGACTCTAACTATGGCTACACCTTC
-	TRBJ2-1	TRBV19	TRBD2	14	CASSSSGGSNEQFF	TGTGCCAGTAGTAGTAGCGGGGGGAGCAATGAGCAGTTCTTC
-	TRBJ2-1	TRBV4-2	-	14	CASSSQLLVYEQFF	TGTGCCAGCAGCAGCCAATTACTTGTCTATGAGCAGTTCTTC
-	TRBJ2-1	TRBV2	-	15	CASSEGPTTYNEQFF	TGTGCCAGCAGTGAAGGGCCGACCACCTACAATGAGCAGTTCTTC
-	TRBJ2-1	TRBV7-9	-	13	CASSLGSAGEQFF	TGTGCCAGCAGCTTAGGTTCCGCCGGTGAGCAGTTCTTC
-	TRBJ2-7	TRBV9	-	14	CASSLRLNSYEQYF	TGTGCCAGCAGCCTCAGGTTAAACTCCTACGAGCAGTACTTC
-	TRBJ2-1	TRBV7-6	TRBD2	15	CASSLGLASPLEQFF	TGTGCCAGCAGCTTAGGACTAGCATCCCCTCTTGAGCAGTTCTTC
few	TRBJ1-1	TRBV10-1	-	12	CASSDSGAEAFF	TGCGCCAGCAGTGATTCCGGGGCTGAAGCTTTCTTT
once	TRBJ2-7	TRBV28	-	17	CASSPSSSRVRSYEQYF	TGTGCCAGCAGTCCATCCTCGAGTAGGGTGAGGTCCTACGAGCAGTACTTC
-	TRBJ1-1	TRBV19	-	13	CASSFRAYTEAFF	TGTGCCAGTAGTTTCCGGGCTTACACTGAAGCTTTCTTT
-	TRBJ1-5	TRBV6-1	TRBD1	14	CASRQGALGQPQHF	TGTGCCAGCAGGCAGGGGGCGCTTGGTCAGCCCCAGCATTTT
-	TRBJ2-5	TRBV28	-	12	CASTGPIGTQYF	TGTGCCAGTACGGGACCGATCGGGACCCAGTACTTC
-	TRBJ1-1	TRBV4-1	-	13	CASSRNSDSGAFF	TGCGCCAGCAGCCGAAACTCCGACAGTGGAGCTTTCTTT
-	TRBJ2-5	TRBV2	TRBD2	15	CASNLWTSGGETQYF	TGTGCCAGCAATCTATGGACTAGCGGGGGAGAGACCCAGTACTTC
-	TRBJ2-1	TRBV19	TRBD2	17	CASRGYDSGGPWNEQFF	TGTGCCAGTAGAGGGTACGATAGCGGGGGGCCGTGGAATGAGCAGTTCTTC
-	TRBJ1-2	TRBV29-1	-	15	CSVVNWTSANYGYTF	TGCAGCGTTGTGAATTGGACATCTGCTAACTATGGCTACACCTTC
-	TRBJ2-1	TRBV4-2	-	15	CASSLGQSSYNEQFF	TGTGCCAGCAGCCTCGGACAAAGCTCCTACAATGAGCAGTTCTTC
-	TRBJ2-1	TRBV7-2	-	16	CASSPKTGPTYNEQFF	TGTGCCAGCAGCCCAAAGACGGGACCTACGTACAATGAGCAGTTCTTC
once	TRBJ1-4	TRBV6-5	-	11	CASSYREKLFF	TGTGCCAGCAGTTACCGGGAAAAACTGTTTTTT
-	TRBJ2-7	TRBV2	-	15	CASSETESRIYEQYF	TGTGCCAGCAGTGAGACTGAGTCTCGTATCTACGAGCAGTACTTC
-	TRBJ2-7	TRBV2	-	15	CARTSQGRSSYEQYF	TGTGCCAGAACCTCCCAAGGACGCTCCTCCTACGAGCAGTACTTC
-	TRBJ1-6	TRBV7-9	-	14	CASSRTVNYSPLHF	TGTGCCAGCAGCCGGACGGTGAACTATTCACCCCTCCACTTT
-	TRBJ2-5	TRBV4-2	-	16	CASSPKGGQPSQTQYF	TGTGCCAGCAGCCCCAAGGGCGGCCAGCCTTCCCAGACCCAGTACTTC
-	TRBJ1-2	TRBV7-9	TRBD1	15	CASSPAGTGFYGYTF	TGTGCCAGCAGCCCCGCGGGGACAGGATTCTATGGCTACACCTTC
-	TRBJ2-7	TRBV4-1	-	15	CASSQGIGVFHEQYF	TGCGCCAGCAGCCAAGGTATAGGGGTTTTCCACGAGCAGTACTTC
-	TRBJ2-3	TRBV1	-	17	CTSSQDLKAGGTDTQYF	TGCACCAGCAGCCAAGATCTCAAGGCGGGCGGCACAGATACGCAGTATTTT
-	TRBJ2-1	TRBV30	-	16	CAWSGRRLSSYNEQFF	TGTGCCTGGAGTGGGCGGCGCCTTAGCTCCTACAATGAGCAGTTCTTC
-	TRBJ1-4	TRBV11-2	TRBD1	16	CASSLEAVQGVEKLFF	TGTGCCAGCAGCTTAGAGGCGGTACAGGGGGTCGAAAAACTGTTTTTT
-	TRBJ2-7	TRBV6-5	-	15	CASSYPGDFSNEQYF	TGTGCCAGCAGTTACCCCGGGGACTTCTCCAACGAGCAGTACTTC
-	TRBJ2-1	TRBV20-1	-	10	CSARGGEQFF	TGCAGTGCTAGAGGTGGGGAGCAGTTCTTC
once	TRBJ1-5	TRBV27	TRBD1	16	CASSPRQGSPYQPQHF	TGTGCCAGCAGCCCTAGACAGGGCTCCCCTTATCAGCCCCAGCATTTT
-	TRBJ2-7	TRBV14	TRBD1	15	CASSQTGDRGFFEYF	TGTGCCAGCAGCCAGACCGGGGACAGGGGGTTCTTTGAGTACTTC
-	TRBJ1-2	TRBV27	-	13	CASSFSGAYGYTF	TGTGCCAGCAGTTTCTCGGGGGCCTATGGCTACACCTTC